The entry below gives a single T cell receptor beta chain sequence along with its context. Relative to its sample, this clonotype is medium-sized (0.01 to 0.1%). The clone's antigen remains unknown. Per-nucleotide qualities are absent, and no much larger clonotype sits a single base away. Instrument on record: Illumina Genome Analyzer IIx. Using fastp trimming at Q25 and MiXCR clonotype assembly, TCRdb reanalyzed the public sequencing data and kept in-frame beta chains. Rows merge per CDR3 protein into single entries with the most common DNA and genes. In all, the sample holds about 16,000 distinct CDR3 sequences, and more than 30% of those were seen once. The top ten constitute roughly 15% of the sample. This sample stems from a study (dated by TCRdb to 2012 to 2014). CDR1 SGHTA and CDR2 FQGTGA were looked up in the germline V gene. CDR3 length: 14 amino acids, cysteine to phenylalanine. CDR3 DNA only is kept here, 42 bases in frame from base 1. The junction carries 12 bases between V and J, which are trimmed by 4 bases and 4 bases respectively.

The sequence is built from TRBV7-3 and TRBJ2-3; a weak D assignment points to TRBD2 (6 bases agree). The receptor was isolated from a human donor. Sequencing used blood. The encoded CDR3 is CASSSAGTADTQYF. The nucleotide sequence reads as follows: TGTGCCAGCAGCTCCGCCGGGACTGCAGATACGCAGTATTTT.